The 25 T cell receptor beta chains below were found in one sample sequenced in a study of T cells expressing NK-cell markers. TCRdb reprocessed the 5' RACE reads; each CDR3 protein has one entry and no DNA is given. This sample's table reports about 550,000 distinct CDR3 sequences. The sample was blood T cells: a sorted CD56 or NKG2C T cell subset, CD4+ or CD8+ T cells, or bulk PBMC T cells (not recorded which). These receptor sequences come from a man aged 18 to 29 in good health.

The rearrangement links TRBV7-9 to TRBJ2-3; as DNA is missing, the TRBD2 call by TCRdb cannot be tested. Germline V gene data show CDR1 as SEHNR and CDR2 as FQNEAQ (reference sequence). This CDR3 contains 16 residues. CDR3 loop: CASSLVGTSGLDTQYF.

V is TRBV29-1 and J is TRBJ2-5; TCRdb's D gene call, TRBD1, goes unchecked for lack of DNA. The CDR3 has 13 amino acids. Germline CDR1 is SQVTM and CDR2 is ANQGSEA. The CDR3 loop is CSVVTGGWETQYF.

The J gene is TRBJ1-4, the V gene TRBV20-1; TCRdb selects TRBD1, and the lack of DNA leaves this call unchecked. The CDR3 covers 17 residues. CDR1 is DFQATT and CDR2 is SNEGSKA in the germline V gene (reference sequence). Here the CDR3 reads CSALTGTGASVNEKLFF.

The CDR3: CASSATGVPSYEQYF. J is TRBJ2-7 and V is TRBV19; as DNA is missing, the TRBD1 call by TCRdb cannot be tested. CDR3 length: 15 amino acids. Germline CDR1 and CDR2: LNHDA and SQIVND (reference sequence).

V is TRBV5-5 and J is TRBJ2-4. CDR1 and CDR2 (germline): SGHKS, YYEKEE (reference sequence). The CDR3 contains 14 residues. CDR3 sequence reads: CASSLALAKNIQYF.

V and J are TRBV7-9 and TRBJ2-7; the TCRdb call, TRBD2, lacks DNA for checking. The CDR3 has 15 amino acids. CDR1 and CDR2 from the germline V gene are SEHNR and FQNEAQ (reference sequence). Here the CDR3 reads CASTETASGRYEQYF.

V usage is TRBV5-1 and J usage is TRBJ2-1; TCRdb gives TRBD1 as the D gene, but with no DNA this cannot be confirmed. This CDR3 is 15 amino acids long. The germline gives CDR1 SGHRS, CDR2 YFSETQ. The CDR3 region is CASSSPDRVYNEQFF.

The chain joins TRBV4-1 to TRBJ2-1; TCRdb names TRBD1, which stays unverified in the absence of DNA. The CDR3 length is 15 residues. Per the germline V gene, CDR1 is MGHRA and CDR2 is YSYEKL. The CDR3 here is CASRLVGAGVNEQFF.

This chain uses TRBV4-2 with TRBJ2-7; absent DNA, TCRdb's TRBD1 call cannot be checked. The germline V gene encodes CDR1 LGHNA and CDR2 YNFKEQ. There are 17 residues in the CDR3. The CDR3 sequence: CASSQPSGTGATYEQYF.

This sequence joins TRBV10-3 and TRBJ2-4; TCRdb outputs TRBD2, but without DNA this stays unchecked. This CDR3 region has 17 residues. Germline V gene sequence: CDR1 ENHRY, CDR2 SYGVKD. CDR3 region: CAISEDQREGYKNIQYF.

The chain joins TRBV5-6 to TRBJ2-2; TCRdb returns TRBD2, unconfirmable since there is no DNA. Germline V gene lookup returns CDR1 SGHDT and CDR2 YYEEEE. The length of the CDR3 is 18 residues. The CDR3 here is CASSSLSTSGAITGELFF.

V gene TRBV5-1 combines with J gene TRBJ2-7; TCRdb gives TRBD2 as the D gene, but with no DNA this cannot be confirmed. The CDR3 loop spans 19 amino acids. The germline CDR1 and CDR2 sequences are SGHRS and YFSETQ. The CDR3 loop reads CASSVPPGLPFLSSYEQYF.

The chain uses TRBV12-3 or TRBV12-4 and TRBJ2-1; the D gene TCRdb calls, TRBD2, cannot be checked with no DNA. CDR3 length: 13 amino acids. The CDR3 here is CASSFGRRNEQFF.

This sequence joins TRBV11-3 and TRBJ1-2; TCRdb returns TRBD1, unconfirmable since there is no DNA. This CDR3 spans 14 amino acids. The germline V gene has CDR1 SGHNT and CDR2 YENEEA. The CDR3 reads CASSPDTGSYGYTF.

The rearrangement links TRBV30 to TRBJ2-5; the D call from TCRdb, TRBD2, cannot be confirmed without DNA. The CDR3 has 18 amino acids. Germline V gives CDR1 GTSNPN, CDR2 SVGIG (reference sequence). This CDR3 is CAWSVTSLAGHHQETQYF.

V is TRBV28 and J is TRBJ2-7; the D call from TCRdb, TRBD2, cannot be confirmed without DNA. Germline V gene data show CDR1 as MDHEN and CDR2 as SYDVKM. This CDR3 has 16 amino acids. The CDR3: CASSRGLAGRILEQYF.

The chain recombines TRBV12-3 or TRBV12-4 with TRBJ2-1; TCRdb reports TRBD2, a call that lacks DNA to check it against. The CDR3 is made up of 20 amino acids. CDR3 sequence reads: CASSLARGTSGELEKNEQFF.

This CDR3 reads CASSEPPLARKSTDTQYF. This chain joins TRBV10-2 and TRBJ2-3; lacking DNA, the TRBD2 call made by TCRdb goes unchecked. Germline V gene lookup returns CDR1 WSHSY and CDR2 SAAADI. There are 18 residues in the CDR3.

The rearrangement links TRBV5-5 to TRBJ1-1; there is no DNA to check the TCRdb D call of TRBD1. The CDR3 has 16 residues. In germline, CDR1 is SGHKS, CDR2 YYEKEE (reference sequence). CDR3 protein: CASTGTAFSSNTEAFF.

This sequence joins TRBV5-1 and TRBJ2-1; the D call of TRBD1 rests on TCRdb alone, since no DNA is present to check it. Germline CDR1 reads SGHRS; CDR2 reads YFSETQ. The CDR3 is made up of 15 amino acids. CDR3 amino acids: CASSSGQGLLNEQFF. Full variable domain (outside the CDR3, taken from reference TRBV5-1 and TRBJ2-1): KAGVTQTPRYLIKTRGQQVTLSCSPISGHRSVSWYQQTPGQGLQFLFEYFSETQRNKGNFPGRFSGRQFSNSRSEMNVSTLELGDSALYLCASSSGQGLLNEQFFGPGTRLTVL.

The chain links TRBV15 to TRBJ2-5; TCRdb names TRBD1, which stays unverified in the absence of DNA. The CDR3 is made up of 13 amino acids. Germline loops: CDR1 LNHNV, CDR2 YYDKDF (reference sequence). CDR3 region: CATSRDRGETQYF.

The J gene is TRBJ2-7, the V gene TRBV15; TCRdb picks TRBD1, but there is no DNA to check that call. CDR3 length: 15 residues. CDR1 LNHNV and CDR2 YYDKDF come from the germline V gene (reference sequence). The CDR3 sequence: CATSRPPLDNYEQYF.

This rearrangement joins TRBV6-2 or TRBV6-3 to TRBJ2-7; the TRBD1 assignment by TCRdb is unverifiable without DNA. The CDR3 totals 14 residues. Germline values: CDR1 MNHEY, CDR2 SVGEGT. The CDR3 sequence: CASSTGTETYEQYF.

The CDR3 loop is CASSFGGRAKDEQFF. The genes are TRBV5-1 and TRBJ2-1; TCRdb indicates TRBD2, and absent DNA this call remains unverified. Germline-derived CDR1 and CDR2 are SGHRS and YFSETQ. The CDR3 contains 15 residues.

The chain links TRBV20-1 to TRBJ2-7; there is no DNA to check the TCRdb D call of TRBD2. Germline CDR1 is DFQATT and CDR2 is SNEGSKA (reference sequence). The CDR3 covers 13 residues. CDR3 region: CSANLGLAEEQYF.